This T cell receptor beta chain was identified in a study of blood T cell repertoires in COVID-19. Study-level background: There were acute and convalescent COVID-19 samples, and they came from the United States, Italy and Spain. T cells, B-cell-depleted T cells, or PBMCs supplied cDNA or gDNA.

The CDR3 runs to 14 residues. From germline, CDR1 is MNHEY and CDR2 SMNVEV (reference sequence). V dropped 8 bases and J dropped 4 bases, with 16 bases sitting between them. In the source study's methods: Estimation of nucleated cell counts relied on the amplification of reference gene primers. Profiling relied on immunoSEQ multiplex PCR, and the TCRdb table lists in-frame clones only, not all of them. V and J calls and clone size follow that table, whereas D and trimming were derived from the DNA. The data contain about 58,000 clones, about nine tenths of them singletons. The sequence derives from an older woman with active COVID-19. The chain has TRBV27 and TRBJ2-3, with D possibly matching TRBD1 (6 bases). The material sequenced was peripheral blood. The CDR3 nucleotides are TGTGCCAGCGCCAGACAGGTTGGGGCAGATACGCAGTATTTT. Protein sequence: CASARQVGADTQYF.